Shown below are 25 T cell receptor beta chains from a single sample sequenced in a study of regulatory T cells in long-lasting Graves disease. Indicated time point: newly diagnosed GD, antithyroid drugs for less than 3 months. After RNA was extracted from PBMCs, the TCR library was made from it. According to the study, TCR beta libraries were built with iRepertoire HTBI primers and CDR3-region Arm-PCR. TCRdb re-called the multiplex PCR reads through MiXCR, storing one row per CDR3 protein. The sample carries about 240,000 distinct CDR3 sequences, about 19% recorded once. The sequencing here drew on peripheral blood mononuclear cells (PBMCs), taken at new diagnosis, from a patient treated with antithyroid drugs. The receptors stem from a female donor with Graves disease.

The table lists this clonotype with many counts. The V and J genes are TRBV7-7 and TRBJ1-4, with 8 bases fitting TRBD1. V lost 5 bases, J lost 7 bases, and 9 bases stayed unmatched. This CDR3 has 15 amino acids. The germline CDR1 and CDR2 sequences are SSHAT and FNYEAQ (reference sequence). The CDR3 is CASSPGGREGEKLFF. The DNA for the CDR3 is TGTGCCAGCAGCCCAGGGGGCAGGGAAGGTGAAAAACTGTTTTTT. Looking up the rest from reference TRBV7-7 and TRBJ1-4 gives the full variable domain: GAGVSQSPRYKVTKRGQDVTLRCDPISSHATLYWYQQALGQGPEFLTYFNYEAQPDKSGLPSDRFSAERPEGSISTLTIQRTEQRDSAMYRCASSPGGREGEKLFFGSGTQLSVL.

This clonotype was picked up many times. CDR3 DNA sequence: TGTGCCAGCAGGAAACAGGGAGAAACTGAAGCTTTCTTT. The encoded protein is CASRKQGETEAFF. This chain links TRBV6-1 with TRBJ1-1, with D possibly TRBD1 on 6 matching bases. V was pared by 6 bases and J by 5 bases, with 13 bases between. Germline V CDR1 and CDR2: MNHNS, SASEGT. There are 13 residues in the CDR3.

The chain uses TRBV7-2 and TRBJ1-6; D remains unclear. This CDR3 has 15 residues. V lost 6 bases, J lost 4 bases, and 13 bases lay in between. The germline CDR1 and CDR2 sequences are SGHTA and FQGNSA. Here the CDR3 reads CASSLTGGYNSPLHF. As DNA, the CDR3 is TGTGCCAGCAGTCTCACCGGCGGTTATAATTCACCCCTCCACTTT.

V gene TRBV4-3 combines with J gene TRBJ1-2, with unresolved D. With 1 base removed from V and 5 bases from J, the gap between germline ends came to 11 bases. The CDR3 has 14 amino acids. Germline CDR1 is LGHNA and CDR2 is YSLEER. CDR3 protein: CASSQGNGEYGYTF. DNA for the CDR3: TGCGCCAGCAGCCAAGGGAATGGGGAATATGGCTACACCTTC.

The rearrangement links TRBV11-2 to TRBJ2-1, with D hard to call. With 2 bases removed from V and 3 bases from J, the gap between germline ends came to 14 bases. This CDR3 is built from 16 residues. Germline V gives CDR1 SGHAT, CDR2 FQNNGV. The CDR3 sequence: CASSLRKIAGYNEQFF. The CDR3 region has the DNA TGTGCCAGCAGCTTAAGAAAGATAGCAGGCTACAATGAGCAGTTCTTC.

This rearrangement joins TRBV7-2 to TRBJ1-4, with TRBD1 matching 7 bases. CDR1 SGHTA and CDR2 FQGNSA come from the germline V gene. V trimming: 4 bases; J trimming: 8 bases; junction bases outside the gene matches: 7. The CDR3 loop spans 14 amino acids. The DNA of the CDR3 is TGTGCCAGCAGCTCTCGGACAGGTGTCGAAAAACTGTTTTTT. Protein sequence: CASSSRTGVEKLFF. Filled out from reference TRBV7-2 and TRBJ1-4, the complete variable domain reads GAGVSQSPSNKVTEKGKDVELRCDPISGHTALYWYRQSLGQGLEFLIYFQGNSAPDKSGLPSDRFSAERTGGSVSTLTIQRTQQEDSAVYLCASSSRTGVEKLFFGSGTQLSVL.

This clonotype was found many times. The J gene is TRBJ2-3, the V gene TRBV6-1, with TRBD2 matching 10 bases. V lost 7 bases and J lost 4; bases outside the gene matches: 8. Germline-derived CDR1 and CDR2 are MNHNS and SASEGT. There are 15 residues in the CDR3. The CDR3 spells CASTAASGSPDTQYF. For the CDR3, the DNA is TGTGCCAGCACTGCGGCTAGCGGGAGCCCAGATACGCAGTATTTT.

The chain couples TRBV19 to TRBJ2-2, with 7 bases fitting TRBD1. The germline V gene encodes CDR1 LNHDA and CDR2 SQIVND (reference sequence). The CDR3 runs to 13 residues. The V segment lost 11 bases and the J segment 7 bases; nucleotides outside the gene matches: 10. CDR3 DNA: TGTGCCTCAATTGAGGGGGCGGACGGGGAGCTGTTTTTT. Its protein is CASIEGADGELFF. Based on the CDR3 plus reference TRBV19 and TRBJ2-2, the full variable domain is DGGITQSPKYLFRKEGQNVTLSCEQNLNHDAMYWYRQDPGQGLRLIYYSQIVNDFQKGDIAEGYSVSREKKESFPLTVTSAQKNPTAFYLCASIEGADGELFFGEGSRLTVL.

This clonotype occurred many times. J is TRBJ2-3 and V is TRBV5-1; D uncertain. The end of the DNA is better explained by TRBJ2-5, so the J call may be wrong. There are 12 residues in the CDR3. The V gene's germline CDR1 is SGHRS and CDR2 YFSETQ. CDR3: CASRRGAETQYF. The CDR3 bases are TGCGCCAGCAGGCGAGGAGCAGAGACCCAGTACTTC.

This clonotype was seen at least ten times. The chain carries TRBV10-3 and TRBJ2-1; D gene ambiguous. The CDR3 spans 14 residues. Trimming stripped 0 bases from V and 8 bases from J, with 11 bases between. Germline CDR1 ENHRY, CDR2 SYGVKD. In DNA form, the CDR3 reads TGTGCCATCAGTGAGTCGAAACGAGGCGATGAGCAGTTCTTC. Translated: CAISESKRGDEQFF.

This clonotype was recorded at least ten times. The V gene is TRBV5-1, the J gene TRBJ2-2; 12 bases are a match to TRBD2. CDR3 length: 17 amino acids. Germline-derived CDR1 and CDR2 are SGHRS and YFSETQ. Trimming took 1 base from V and 5 from J; bases not matched to a gene: 6. The CDR3 nucleotides read TGCGCCAGCAGCTTGCGCCTAGCGGGAGGGCAAACCGGGGAGCTGTTTTTT. Translated: CASSLRLAGGQTGELFF.

This clonotype came up many times. The CDR3 nucleotides are TGTGCCAGCAGTTTCACCTGGGGAGATACGCAGTATTTT. This translates into CASSFTWGDTQYF. The chain employs TRBV12-3 or TRBV12-4 and TRBJ2-3; D not certain. V shed 3 bases and J shed 5 bases, with 9 bases lying between them. This CDR3 contains 13 residues.

The table lists this clonotype with many counts. The J gene is TRBJ2-1, the V gene TRBV6-1; 11 bases match TRBD1. The CDR3 is 16 amino acids. The germline V gene encodes CDR1 MNHNS and CDR2 SASEGT. V was pared by 6 bases and J by 6 bases, with 10 bases of the junction left unmatched. CDR3 region: CASSPEGGTGGNEQFF. The CDR3 coding sequence is TGTGCCAGCAGCCCAGAGGGCGGGACAGGGGGCAATGAGCAGTTCTTC.

The sample holds many counts of this clonotype. V gene TRBV12-3 or TRBV12-4 combines with J gene TRBJ2-1; D perhaps matches TRBD2 (8 bases). The CDR3 spans 16 residues. V was cut by 3 bases and J by 9 bases, with 21 bases left in between. The CDR3 region has the DNA TGTGCCAGCAGTTTCCGGGAGGGCCCAGGGGGGCGTGAGCAGTTCTTC. It specifies CASSFREGPGGREQFF.

This clonotype has a count of ten or more. V gene TRBV15 combines with J gene TRBJ2-3; maybe TRBD1 (6 bases). CDR1 and CDR2 (germline): LNHNV, YYDKDF (reference sequence). The length of the CDR3 is 16 residues. V lost 0 bases, J lost 1 base, and 11 bases lay in between. CDR3 bases: TGTGCCACCAGCAGAGATGTGGCAGGGGGCACAGATACGCAGTATTTT. It encodes CATSRDVAGGTDTQYF.

The sample holds a few counts of this clonotype. The chain employs TRBV7-2 and TRBJ1-4, with no clear D. The germline V gene has CDR1 SGHTA and CDR2 FQGNSA. V was pared by 7 bases and J by 0 bases, with 12 bases between. This CDR3 contains 15 residues. CDR3 sequence reads: CASKNRGATNEKLFF. The CDR3 nucleotides read TGTGCCAGCAAAAACCGGGGAGCAACTAATGAAAAACTGTTTTTT.

The chain combines TRBV18 with TRBJ2-3, with 7 bases fitting TRBD2. The CDR3 runs 13 residues. J lost 5 bases, V lost 2 bases, and 1 base had no gene match. Germline V gives CDR1 KGHSH, CDR2 LQKENI. CDR3 coding DNA: TGTGCCAGCTCACCAGCGGGAGAAGATACGCAGTATTTT. This translates into CASSPAGEDTQYF.

The chain employs TRBV4-3 and TRBJ2-1, with TRBD2 matching 10 bases. V dropped 0 bases and J dropped 5; count of bases not matched to a gene: 1. Per the germline V gene, CDR1 is LGHNA and CDR2 is YSLEER. This CDR3 spans 15 amino acids. The CDR3 loop is CASSQELAGHNEQFF. CDR3 DNA: TGCGCCAGCAGCCAAGAACTAGCGGGACACAATGAGCAGTTCTTC.

This clonotype occurred many times. V gene TRBV27 combines with J gene TRBJ2-3; 9 nucleotides match TRBD2. Trimming removed 1 base from V and 4 bases from J; junction bases left unmatched: 12. CDR1 MNHEY and CDR2 SMNVEV come from the germline V gene (reference sequence). CDR3 length: 18 amino acids. CDR3 DNA: TGTGCCAGCAGTTTATATGCCCATTCTAGCGGGACGGCAGATACGCAGTATTTT. Protein product: CASSLYAHSSGTADTQYF.

With regard to this clonotype: A much larger clone lies one base from this, so it may be a read error. V is TRBV20-1 and J is TRBJ2-7; 9 bases map to TRBD1. Germline V gene data show CDR1 as DFQATT and CDR2 as SNEGSKA (reference sequence). The CDR3 is 14 amino acids. V was clipped by 6 bases and J by 2 bases; unmatched bases: 8. Here the CDR3 reads CSAYPGQGPYEQYF. In DNA, the CDR3 is TGCAGTGCCTATCCCGGACAGGGGCCCTACGAGCAGTACTTC.

This clonotype was detected ten times or more. The chain uses TRBV12-3 or TRBV12-4 and TRBJ1-1, with D possibly TRBD1 on 5 matching bases. CDR3 length equals 12 residues. V was shortened by 6 bases and J by 9 bases, with 14 bases between the two germline ends. CDR3 sequence reads: CASSKQDRKAFF. The CDR3 nucleotides read TGTGCCAGCAGCAAACAGGATCGCAAAGCTTTCTTT.

A note on this clonotype: A read error is likely here: a far larger clone is one base away. The CDR3 DNA is TGTGCCAGCAGGGACGGTTCTGGAGACACCATATATTTT. Its protein is CASRDGSGDTIYF. V is TRBV6-2 or TRBV6-3 and J is TRBJ1-3, with no clear D. The CDR3 loop spans 13 amino acids. In germline, CDR1 is MNHEY, CDR2 SVGEGT.

This clonotype was picked up many times. The genes are TRBV12-5 and TRBJ1-5; D is ambiguous. The CDR3 spans 14 residues. Trimming left V 1 base short and J 3 bases short, with 7 bases between. Germline lookup yields CDR1 LGHNT and CDR2 FRNRAP. CDR3 sequence (DNA): TGTGCTAGTGGTTTGGGGCGGTTCAATCAGCCCCAGCATTTT. As protein: CASGLGRFNQPQHF.

This clonotype was counted between two and nine times. The chain links TRBV5-1 to TRBJ1-4; D is possibly TRBD1 (5 bases). There are 17 residues in the CDR3. The V gene lost 3 bases and the J gene lost 6 bases, with 21 bases spanning the gap. Per the germline V gene, CDR1 is SGHRS and CDR2 is YFSETQ. Here the CDR3 reads CASSYKGRIDGDEKLFF. The CDR3 bases are TGCGCCAGCAGCTATAAGGGGCGTATCGACGGGGATGAAAAACTGTTTTTT.

As to this clonotype: Only one base separates this from a far larger clonotype, so it likely reflects a read error. Here the CDR3 reads CASSPVGGKKHEQYF. CDR3 in DNA: TGTGCCAGCAGCCCCGTCGGGGGGAAAAAGCACGAGCAGTACTTC. V is TRBV28 and J is TRBJ2-3, with 7 positions matching TRBD2. The J call may be in error: the DNA end matches TRBJ2-7 better. Germline V gene lookup returns CDR1 MDHEN and CDR2 SYDVKM. The CDR3 is 15 residues long.